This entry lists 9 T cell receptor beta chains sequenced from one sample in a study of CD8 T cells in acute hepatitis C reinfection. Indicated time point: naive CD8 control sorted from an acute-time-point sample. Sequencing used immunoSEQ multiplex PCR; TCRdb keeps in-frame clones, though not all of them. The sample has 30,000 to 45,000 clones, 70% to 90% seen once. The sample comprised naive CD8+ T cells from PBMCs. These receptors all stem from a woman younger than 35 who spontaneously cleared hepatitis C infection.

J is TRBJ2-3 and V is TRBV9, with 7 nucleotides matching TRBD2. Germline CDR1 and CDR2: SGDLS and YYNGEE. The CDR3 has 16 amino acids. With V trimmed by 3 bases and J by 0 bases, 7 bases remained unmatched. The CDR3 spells CASSAGTSASTDTQYF. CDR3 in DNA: TGTGCCAGCAGCGCCGGAACTAGCGCAAGCACAGATACGCAGTATTTT.

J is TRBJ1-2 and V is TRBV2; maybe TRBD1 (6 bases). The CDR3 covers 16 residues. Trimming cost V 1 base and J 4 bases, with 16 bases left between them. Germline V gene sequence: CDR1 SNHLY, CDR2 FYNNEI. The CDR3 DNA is TGTGCCAGCAGTGAAGAGGTGGCAGGGGCGAGCTATGGCTACACCTTC. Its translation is CASSEEVAGASYGYTF. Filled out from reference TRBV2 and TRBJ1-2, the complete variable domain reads EPEVTQTPSHQVTQMGQEVILRCVPISNHLYFYWYRQILGQKVEFLVSFYNNEISEKSEIFDDQFSVERPDGSNFTLKIRSTKLEDSAMYFCASSEEVAGASYGYTFGSGTRLTVV.

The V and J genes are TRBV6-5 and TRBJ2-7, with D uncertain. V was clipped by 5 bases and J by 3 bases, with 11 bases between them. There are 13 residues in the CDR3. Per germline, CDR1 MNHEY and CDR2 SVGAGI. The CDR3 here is CASSGTRSYEQYF. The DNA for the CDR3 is TGTGCCAGCAGTGGAACACGCAGCTACGAGCAGTACTTC.

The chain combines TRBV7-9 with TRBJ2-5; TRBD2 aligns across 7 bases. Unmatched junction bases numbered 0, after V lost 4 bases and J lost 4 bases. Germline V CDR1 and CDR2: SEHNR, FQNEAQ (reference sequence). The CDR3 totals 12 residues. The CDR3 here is CASSSGGETQYF. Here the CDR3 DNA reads TGTGCCAGCAGCTCGGGGGGAGAGACCCAGTACTTC. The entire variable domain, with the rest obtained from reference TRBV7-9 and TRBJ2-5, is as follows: DTGVSQNPRHKITKRGQNVTFRCDPISEHNRLYWYRQTLGQGPEFLTYFQNEAQLEKSRLLSDRFSAERPKGSFSTLEIQRTEQGDSAMYLCASSSGGETQYFGPGTRLLVL.

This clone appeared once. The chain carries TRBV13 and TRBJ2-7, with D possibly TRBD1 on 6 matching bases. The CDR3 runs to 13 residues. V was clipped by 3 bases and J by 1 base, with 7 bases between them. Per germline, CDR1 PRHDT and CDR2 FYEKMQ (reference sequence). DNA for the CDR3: TGTGCCAGCAGCTTCAGGGGATCCTACGAGCAGTACTTC. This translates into CASSFRGSYEQYF.

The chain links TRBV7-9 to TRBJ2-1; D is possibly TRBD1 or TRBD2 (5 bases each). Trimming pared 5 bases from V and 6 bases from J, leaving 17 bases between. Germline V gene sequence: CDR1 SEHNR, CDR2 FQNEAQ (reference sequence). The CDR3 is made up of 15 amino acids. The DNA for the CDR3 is TGTGCCAGCAGCGTCCGGGACCACTCCCGCAATGAGCAGTTCTTC. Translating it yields CASSVRDHSRNEQFF.

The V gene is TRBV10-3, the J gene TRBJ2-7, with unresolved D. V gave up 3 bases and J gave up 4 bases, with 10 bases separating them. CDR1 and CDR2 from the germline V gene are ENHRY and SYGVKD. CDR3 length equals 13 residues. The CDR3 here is CAISDVTLYEQYF. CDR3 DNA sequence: TGTGCCATCAGTGATGTGACGCTATACGAGCAGTACTTC.

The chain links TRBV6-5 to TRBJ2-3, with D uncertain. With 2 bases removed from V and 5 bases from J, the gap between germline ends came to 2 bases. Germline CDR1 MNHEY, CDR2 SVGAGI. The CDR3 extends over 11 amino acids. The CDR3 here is CASSYRDTQYF. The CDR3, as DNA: TGTGCCAGCAGTTACCGAGATACGCAGTATTTT.

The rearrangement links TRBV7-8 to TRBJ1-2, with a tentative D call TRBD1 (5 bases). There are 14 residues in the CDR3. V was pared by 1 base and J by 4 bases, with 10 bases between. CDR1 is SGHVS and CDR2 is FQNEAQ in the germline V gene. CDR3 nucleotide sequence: TGTGCCAGCAGCTTAGTCGTTGGGGGCTATGGCTACACCTTC. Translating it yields CASSLVVGGYGYTF.